This T cell receptor (beta chain) was recorded in a study of OX40 agonist ivuxolimab in advanced cancers. Turning to the study itself: Subjects had a mean age of roughly 60 years, with a range of roughly 23 to 79; around 84% were male.

As to this clone: Its antigen is unknown.

Study observations and caveats: With doses of 0.1 to 3.0 mg/kg, CD4+ and CD8+ blood T cells had undergone clonal expansion by week 6. Low normalized clonal expansion also occurred in some nonresponding patients.

Per the germline V gene, CDR1 is LNHDA and CDR2 is SQIVND (reference sequence). V was trimmed by 4 bases and J by 4 bases, leaving 23 bases between them. This CDR3 contains 17 residues. Data came from immunoSEQ multiplex PCR; TCRdb stores just in-frame clones and leaves some out. In the table there are about 80,000 clones, around four fifths of which are singletons. The rearrangement joins TRBV19 to TRBJ2-7; D is possibly TRBD1 or TRBD2 (5 bases each). The receptor comes from an adult with an advanced solid tumor such as melanoma, head and neck, liver or kidney cancer. This specimen was CD4+ or CD8+ T cells sorted from blood, taken in a trial of the OX40 agonist ivuxolimab. DNA for the CDR3: TGTGCCAGTAGTACGCTAGGGCAGCGGCAGGGACGTTACGAGCAGTACTTC. As protein: CASSTLGQRQGRYEQYF. Complete variable domain (other parts from reference TRBV19 and TRBJ2-7): DGGITQSPKYLFRKEGQNVTLSCEQNLNHDAMYWYRQDPGQGLRLIYYSQIVNDFQKGDIAEGYSVSREKKESFPLTVTSAQKNPTAFYLCASSTLGQRQGRYEQYFGPGTRLTVT.